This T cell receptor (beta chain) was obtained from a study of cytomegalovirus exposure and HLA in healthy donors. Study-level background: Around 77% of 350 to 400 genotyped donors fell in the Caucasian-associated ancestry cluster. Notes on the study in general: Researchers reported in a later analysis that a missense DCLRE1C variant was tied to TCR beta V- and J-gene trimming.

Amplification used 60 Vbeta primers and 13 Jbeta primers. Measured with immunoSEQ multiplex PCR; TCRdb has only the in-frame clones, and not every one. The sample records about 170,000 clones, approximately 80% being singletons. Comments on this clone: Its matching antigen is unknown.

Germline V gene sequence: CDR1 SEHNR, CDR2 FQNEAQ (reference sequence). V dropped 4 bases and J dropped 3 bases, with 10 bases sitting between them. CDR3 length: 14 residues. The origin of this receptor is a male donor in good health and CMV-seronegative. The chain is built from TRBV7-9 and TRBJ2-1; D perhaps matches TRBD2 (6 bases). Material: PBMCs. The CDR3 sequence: CASSSGGLYNEQFF. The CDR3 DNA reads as TGTGCCAGCAGCTCCGGGGGACTCTACAATGAGCAGTTCTTC.